Listed below are T cell receptor beta chains from one sample, sequenced in a study of T cells in Graves' hyperthyroidism and ophthalmopathy. Via MiXCR, TCRdb re-called the multiplex PCR reads, giving one row per CDR3 protein. The sample contains about 640,000 distinct CDR3 sequences, 45% of which appear only once. Input material: peripheral blood or thyroid tissue (not recorded which). The source of these receptors is an adult man with Graves' disease, either hyperthyroidism or ophthalmopathy (not recorded which). CDR3s include the opening cysteine and the closing phenylalanine or tryptophan. The D gene is left open where the match is weak. The size entry is marked missing in some rows and otherwise reads once, few, many or a size class.

d_call	clone_size	v_call	cdr3_length	j_call	cdr3_aa	cdr3_nt
NA	many	TRBV15	14	TRBJ1-2	CATSRDRGNYGYTF	TGTGCCACCAGCAGAGATCGGGGGAACTATGGCTACACCTTC
NA	many	TRBV11-2	13	TRBJ1-1	CASSFQQNTEAFF	TGTGCCAGCAGCTTCCAGCAGAACACTGAAGCTTTCTTT
NA	NA	TRBV2	15	TRBJ1-1	CASSYSGRPNTEAFF	TGTGCCAGCAGTTACTCCGGACGGCCGAACACTGAAGCTTTCTTT
NA	few	TRBV7-8	13	TRBJ2-5	CASTRDGQETQYF	TGTGCCAGCACCCGGGACGGTCAAGAGACCCAGTACTTC
NA	NA	TRBV7-9	14	TRBJ1-6	CASSQKVTLGTLHF	TGTGCCAGCAGCCAAAAGGTAACCCTTGGCACCCTCCACTTT
NA	NA	TRBV7-9	14	TRBJ2-7	CASSYSSRNDEQYF	TGTGCCAGCAGCTATAGCAGCCGGAACGACGAGCAGTACTTC
NA	NA	TRBV10-3	14	TRBJ1-4	CAISESNGGEKLFF	TGTGCCATCAGTGAGTCGAACGGGGGAGAAAAACTGTTTTTT
NA	NA	TRBV20-1	14	TRBJ1-1	CSARDLRLNTEAFF	TGCAGTGCTAGAGATCTCCGACTCAACACTGAAGCTTTCTTT
NA	NA	TRBV6-5	12	TRBJ1-2	CASSEYTYGYTF	TGTGCCAGCAGTGAATATACCTATGGCTACACCTTC
TRBD2	once	TRBV7-9	17	TRBJ2-7	CASSSLAGGTTLYEQYF	TGTGCCAGCAGCTCGCTAGCGGGGGGGACAACGCTGTACGAGCAGTACTTC
NA	NA	TRBV2	14	TRBJ2-7	CASSDPQGMGEQYF	TGTGCCAGCAGTGACCCACAGGGAATGGGGGAGCAGTACTTC
NA	few	TRBV2	16	TRBJ1-4	CASSSGQPRANEKLFF	TGTGCCAGCAGCTCAGGACAGCCCCGGGCTAATGAAAAACTGTTTTTT
NA	few	TRBV20-1	11	TRBJ1-1	CSAVMNTEAFF	TGCAGTGCCGTAATGAACACTGAAGCTTTCTTT
NA	NA	TRBV2	15	TRBJ1-2	CASSEAALHRDGYTF	TGTGCCAGCAGTGAAGCGGCCCTCCACAGGGACGGCTACACCTTC
TRBD1	few	TRBV5-1	17	TRBJ2-5	CASSTRPSGQGPETQYF	TGCGCCAGCAGCACCCGACCCTCCGGACAGGGTCCGGAGACCCAGTACTTC
TRBD1	NA	TRBV25-1	16	TRBJ1-4	CASSDRGTATNEKLFF	TGTGCCAGCAGTGACAGAGGGACAGCAACTAATGAAAAACTGTTTTTT
NA	many	TRBV6-6	16	TRBJ2-6	CASTSRQSSGANVLTF	TGTGCCAGCACCTCGAGACAGAGCTCTGGGGCCAACGTCCTGACTTTC
NA	NA	TRBV29-1	13	TRBJ1-2	CSSRGLSHYGYTF	TGCAGCAGCAGGGGTCTCAGTCACTATGGCTACACCTTC
TRBD2	NA	TRBV7-8	16	TRBJ2-7	CASSSAGLAGTYEQYF	TGTGCCAGCAGCTCAGCTGGACTAGCGGGGACCTACGAGCAGTACTTC
TRBD1	NA	TRBV19	15	TRBJ1-4	CASSKGTGGNEKLFF	TGTGCCAGTAGTAAAGGGACAGGGGGCAATGAAAAACTGTTTTTT
TRBD1	NA	TRBV7-6	15	TRBJ2-7	CASSFRDRMFDEQYF	TGTGCCAGCAGCTTCCGGGACAGGATGTTCGACGAGCAGTACTTC
NA	many	TRBV29-1	11	TRBJ2-5	CSVDVGETQYF	TGCAGCGTTGATGTGGGGGAGACCCAGTACTTC
NA	few	TRBV7-9	13	TRBJ1-2	CASSPGVQAGYTF	TGTGCCAGCAGCCCCGGCGTTCAGGCCGGCTACACCTTC
TRBD1	NA	TRBV11-3	13	TRBJ1-5	CASSSRGFQPQHF	TGTGCCAGCAGCTCCAGGGGGTTTCAGCCCCAGCATTTT
NA	NA	TRBV10-3	14	TRBJ1-5	CAIRAGTGNQPQHF	TGTGCCATCAGAGCAGGGACGGGCAATCAGCCCCAGCATTTT
NA	NA	TRBV28	15	TRBJ1-1	CASSLSRTANTEAFF	TGTGCCAGCAGTTTATCCCGGACCGCGAACACTGAAGCTTTCTTT
NA	many	TRBV20-1	13	TRBJ1-5	CSAGQHSNQPQHF	TGCAGTGCCGGACAACATAGCAATCAGCCCCAGCATTTT
NA	once	TRBV12-3/TRBV12-4	12	TRBJ1-3	CASSLHRNTIYF	TGTGCCAGCAGTTTACACCGGAACACCATATATTTT
NA	NA	TRBV9	13	TRBJ1-1	CASSRSGVTEAFF	TGTGCCAGCTCACGGTCAGGGGTCACTGAAGCTTTCTTT
TRBD1	NA	TRBV2	15	TRBJ1-5	CASSQDRGAKQPQHF	TGTGCCAGCAGTCAGGACAGGGGGGCAAAACAGCCCCAGCATTTT
NA	NA	TRBV28	14	TRBJ1-2	CASSLFGGSRGYTF	TGTGCCAGCAGTTTATTTGGGGGCTCTCGTGGCTACACCTTC
NA	many	TRBV19	12	TRBJ1-1	CASSEQGDEAFF	TGTGCCAGTAGTGAACAGGGAGATGAAGCTTTCTTT
TRBD1	few	TRBV9	15	TRBJ1-1	CASSETFGTGSEAFF	TGTGCCAGCAGCGAGACCTTCGGGACAGGGTCTGAAGCTTTCTTT
NA	NA	TRBV20-1	13	TRBJ1-4	CSARGRGNEKLFF	TGCAGTGCTAGAGGCAGGGGTAATGAAAAACTGTTTTTT
TRBD2	NA	TRBV20-1	15	TRBJ2-7	CSARPGTSGHYEQYF	TGCAGTGCTAGACCCGGGACTAGCGGGCACTACGAGCAGTACTTC
NA	many	TRBV15	16	TRBJ1-5	CATSSPAGFGNQPQHF	TGTGCCACCAGCAGTCCTGCAGGGTTTGGCAATCAGCCCCAGCATTTT
NA	NA	TRBV25-1	15	TRBJ1-1	CASSAPTGRLPEAFF	TGTGCCAGCAGTGCGCCGACAGGACGGCTACCTGAAGCTTTCTTT
TRBD1	few	TRBV11-1	18	TRBJ1-6	CASSSHDLQGAANSPLHF	TGTGCCAGCAGCTCGCACGACCTACAGGGGGCCGCCAATTCACCCCTCCACTTT
TRBD2	NA	TRBV7-2	17	TRBJ2-7	CASSSGLAGAFSYEQYF	TGTGCCAGCAGCTCGGGACTAGCGGGAGCCTTTTCCTACGAGCAGTACTTC
TRBD2	few	TRBV7-2	15	TRBJ2-5	CASSLLAGGEGTQYF	TGTGCCAGCAGTCTCTTAGCGGGGGGGGAAGGGACCCAGTACTTC
TRBD1	many	TRBV7-9	14	TRBJ2-5	CASFGGQGAETQYF	TGTGCCTCGTTCGGTGGACAGGGGGCAGAGACCCAGTACTTC
TRBD1	NA	TRBV7-7	13	TRBJ2-7	CASSFDRDNEQYF	TGTGCTAGCAGCTTCGACAGGGACAATGAGCAGTACTTC
TRBD1	NA	TRBV29-1	13	TRBJ1-2	CSVQAGQGFGYTF	TGCAGCGTTCAAGCGGGACAGGGCTTTGGCTACACCTTC
NA	few	TRBV5-1	15	TRBJ1-6	CASSLGGVVGSPLHF	TGCGCCAGCAGCTTGGGCGGGGTAGTAGGTTCACCCCTCCACTTT
TRBD1	few	TRBV5-5	17	TRBJ1-3	CASSLDGDRYSGNTIYF	TGTGCCAGCAGCTTGGATGGGGACAGGTACTCTGGAAACACCATATATTTT
TRBD1	NA	TRBV5-1	16	TRBJ1-1	CASSGGLAGTVAEAFF	TGCGCCAGCAGCGGCGGACTAGCGGGGACAGTTGCTGAAGCTTTCTTT
NA	many	TRBV20-1	13	TRBJ1-1	CSARDAVNTEAFF	TGCAGTGCTAGAGATGCAGTGAACACTGAAGCTTTCTTT
TRBD2	NA	TRBV7-9	17	TRBJ2-2	CASSLGLAGPNTGELFF	TGTGCCAGCAGCTTGGGGCTAGCGGGGCCGAACACCGGGGAGCTGTTTTTT
NA	NA	TRBV7-9	15	TRBJ2-7	CASSLPETGAYEQYF	TGTGCCAGCAGTTTACCCGAGACAGGAGCCTACGAGCAGTACTTC
NA	few	TRBV4-1	15	TRBJ1-5	CASSQGSWGNQPQHF	TGCGCCAGCAGCCAAGGGAGTTGGGGTAATCAGCCCCAGCATTTT
NA	many	TRBV2	13	TRBJ1-4	CASSRGGGEKLFF	TGTGCCAGCAGCAGGGGAGGTGGAGAAAAACTGTTTTTT
NA	NA	TRBV19	15	TRBJ1-4	CASSIWGRANEKLFF	TGTGCCAGTAGTATTTGGGGCAGGGCTAATGAAAAACTGTTTTTT
NA	NA	TRBV6-1	15	TRBJ2-7	CASSEEGDTGYEQYF	TGTGCCAGCAGTGAAGAGGGGGACACGGGCTACGAGCAGTACTTC
NA	NA	TRBV6-5	13	TRBJ2-5	CASSYGIGETQYF	TGTGCCAGCAGTTACGGGATCGGAGAGACCCAGTACTTC
NA	many	TRBV20-1	13	TRBJ2-5	CSASGTSQETQYF	TGCAGTGCGTCCGGGACATCTCAGGAGACCCAGTACTTC